This T cell receptor (beta chain) was identified during a study of beta chain features in type 1 diabetes. The investigators reverse transcribed all of the isolated RNA, so they sequenced expressed TCRB transcripts. Profiled with immunoSEQ multiplex PCR; TCRdb holds only in-frame clones, not every one. The sample gives a few hundred thousand clones, 25% to 30% of which show up once; roughly 4% is in the top ten. Looked up from germline, CDR1 is SGHVS and CDR2 is FQNEAQ. Trimming left V 4 bases short and J 6 bases short, with 10 bases between. The CDR3 extends over 13 amino acids. The rearrangement joins TRBV7-8 to TRBJ2-1; D is perhaps TRBD2 (6 bases). This clonotype originated in a man aged 30 to 39 in good health. Sample: central memory CD4+ T cells from blood. CDR3 in DNA: TGTGCCAGCAGCTCCCTGCGGGGCAATGAGCAGTTCTTC. Its protein product is CASSSLRGNEQFF. Full variable domain (outside the CDR3, taken from reference TRBV7-8 and TRBJ2-1): GAGVSQSPRYKVAKRGQDVALRCDPISGHVSLFWYQQALGQGPEFLTYFQNEAQLDKSGLPSDRFFAERPEGSVSTLKIQRTQQEDSAVYLCASSSLRGNEQFFGPGTRLTVL.